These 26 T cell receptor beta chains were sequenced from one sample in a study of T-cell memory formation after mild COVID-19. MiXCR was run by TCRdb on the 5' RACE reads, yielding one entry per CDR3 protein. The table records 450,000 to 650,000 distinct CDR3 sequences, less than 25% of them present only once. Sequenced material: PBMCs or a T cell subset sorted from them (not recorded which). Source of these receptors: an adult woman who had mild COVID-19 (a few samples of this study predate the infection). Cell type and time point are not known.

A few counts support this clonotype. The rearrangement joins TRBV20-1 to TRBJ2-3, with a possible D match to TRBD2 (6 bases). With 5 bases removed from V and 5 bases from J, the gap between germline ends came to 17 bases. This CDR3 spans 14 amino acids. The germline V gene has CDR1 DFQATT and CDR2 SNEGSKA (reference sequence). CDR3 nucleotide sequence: TGCAGTGCTGAGGACTACCGAGGGGAAGATACGCAGTATTTT. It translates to CSAEDYRGEDTQYF.

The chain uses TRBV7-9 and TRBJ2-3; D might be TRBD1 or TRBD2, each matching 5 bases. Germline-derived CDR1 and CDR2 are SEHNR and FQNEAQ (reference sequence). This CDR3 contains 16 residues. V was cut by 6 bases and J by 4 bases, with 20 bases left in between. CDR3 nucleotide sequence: TGTGCCAGCAGGCCTCCCACGGGGCGGAGTGCAGATACGCAGTATTTT. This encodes CASRPPTGRSADTQYF.

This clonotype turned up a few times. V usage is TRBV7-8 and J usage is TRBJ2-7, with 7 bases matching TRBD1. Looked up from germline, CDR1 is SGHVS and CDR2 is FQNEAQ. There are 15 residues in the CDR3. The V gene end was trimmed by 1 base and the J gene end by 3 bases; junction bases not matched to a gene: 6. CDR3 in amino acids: CASSLDGQVVYEQYF. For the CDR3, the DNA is TGTGCCAGCAGCTTAGACGGACAGGTCGTCTACGAGCAGTACTTC.

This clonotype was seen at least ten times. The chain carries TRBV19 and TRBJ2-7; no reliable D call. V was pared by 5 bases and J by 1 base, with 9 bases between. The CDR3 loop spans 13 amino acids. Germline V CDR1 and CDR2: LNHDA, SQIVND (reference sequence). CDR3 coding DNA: TGTGCCAGTAGTCCACCTCTTTCCTACGAGCAGTACTTC. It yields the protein CASSPPLSYEQYF.

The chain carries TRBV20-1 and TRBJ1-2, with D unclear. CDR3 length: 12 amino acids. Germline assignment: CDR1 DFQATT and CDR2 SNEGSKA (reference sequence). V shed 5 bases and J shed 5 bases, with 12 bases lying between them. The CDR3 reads CSAPSGRYGYTF. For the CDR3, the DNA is TGCAGTGCTCCCTCCGGGAGGTATGGCTACACCTTC.

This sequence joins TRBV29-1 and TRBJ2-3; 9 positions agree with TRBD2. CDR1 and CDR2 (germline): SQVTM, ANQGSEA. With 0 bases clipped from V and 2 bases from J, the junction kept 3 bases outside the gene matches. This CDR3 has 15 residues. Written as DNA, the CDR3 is TGCAGCGTTGAAGAGACTAGCGGAGCCACAGATACGCAGTATTTT. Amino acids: CSVEETSGATDTQYF.

CDR3 sequence: CSARLASYEQYF. In DNA, the CDR3 is TGCAGTGCTAGGCTGGCCTCCTACGAGCAGTACTTC. The rearrangement uses TRBV20-1 and TRBJ2-7; no firm D call. Germline V gives CDR1 DFQATT, CDR2 SNEGSKA (reference sequence). The CDR3 has 12 amino acids. The ends were cut back, 3 bases at V and 0 bases at J, with 6 bases in the middle.

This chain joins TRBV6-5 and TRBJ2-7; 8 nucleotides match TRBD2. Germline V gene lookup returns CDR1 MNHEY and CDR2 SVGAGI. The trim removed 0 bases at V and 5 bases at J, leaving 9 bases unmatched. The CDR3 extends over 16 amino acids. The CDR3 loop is CASSYSLAGSINEQYF. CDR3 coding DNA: TGTGCCAGCAGTTACTCATTAGCGGGGAGTATCAACGAGCAGTACTTC.

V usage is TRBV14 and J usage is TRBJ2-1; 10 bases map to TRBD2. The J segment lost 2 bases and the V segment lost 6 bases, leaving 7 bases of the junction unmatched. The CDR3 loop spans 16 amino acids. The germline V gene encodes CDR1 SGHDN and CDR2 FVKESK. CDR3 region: CASSRSLAGAYNEQFF. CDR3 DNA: TGTGCCAGCAGTCGATCTCTAGCGGGGGCCTACAATGAGCAGTTCTTC.

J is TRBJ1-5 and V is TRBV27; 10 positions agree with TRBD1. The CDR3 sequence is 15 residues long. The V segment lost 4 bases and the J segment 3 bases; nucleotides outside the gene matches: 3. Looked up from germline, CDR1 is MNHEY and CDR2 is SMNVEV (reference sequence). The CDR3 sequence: CASSYGTGVNQPQHF. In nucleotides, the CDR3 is TGTGCCAGCAGTTACGGGACAGGGGTCAATCAGCCCCAGCATTTT.

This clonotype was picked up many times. In DNA, the CDR3 is TGTGCCAGCAGCTTGGTTGCCAATGAGCAGTTCTTC. Its protein is CASSLVANEQFF. The chain carries TRBV5-6 and TRBJ2-1, with D uncertain. There are 12 residues in the CDR3. V was cut by 0 bases and J by 6 bases, with 4 bases left in between. Germline V lookup: CDR1 SGHDT, CDR2 YYEEEE.

The CDR3 bases are TGTGCCAGCAGTAAACAGGGGACCCAAGAGACCCAGTACTTC. Translating gives CASSKQGTQETQYF. The rearrangement joins TRBV2 to TRBJ2-5; TRBD1 agrees at 7 bases. V gave up 5 bases and J gave up 1 base; unmatched junction bases: 4. Germline-derived CDR1 and CDR2 are SNHLY and FYNNEI. The CDR3 is 14 residues long.

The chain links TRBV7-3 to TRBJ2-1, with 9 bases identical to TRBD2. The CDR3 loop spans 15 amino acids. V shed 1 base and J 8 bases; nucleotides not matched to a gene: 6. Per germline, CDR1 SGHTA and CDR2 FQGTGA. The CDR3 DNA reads TGTGCCAGCAGCTTAAGAGGGGGACTAGCAGATGAGCAGTTCTTC. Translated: CASSLRGGLADEQFF. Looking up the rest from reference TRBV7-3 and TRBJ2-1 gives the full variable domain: GAGVSQTPSNKVTEKGKYVELRCDPISGHTALYWYRQSLGQGPEFLIYFQGTGAADDSGLPNDRFFAVRPEGSVSTLKIQRTERGDSAVYLCASSLRGGLADEQFFGPGTRLTVL.

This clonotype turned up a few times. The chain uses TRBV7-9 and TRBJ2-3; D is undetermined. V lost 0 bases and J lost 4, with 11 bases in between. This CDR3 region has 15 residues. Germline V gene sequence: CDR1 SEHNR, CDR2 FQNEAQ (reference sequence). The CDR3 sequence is CASSLAQAQADTQYF. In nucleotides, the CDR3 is TGTGCCAGCAGCTTAGCCCAGGCGCAGGCAGATACGCAGTATTTT.

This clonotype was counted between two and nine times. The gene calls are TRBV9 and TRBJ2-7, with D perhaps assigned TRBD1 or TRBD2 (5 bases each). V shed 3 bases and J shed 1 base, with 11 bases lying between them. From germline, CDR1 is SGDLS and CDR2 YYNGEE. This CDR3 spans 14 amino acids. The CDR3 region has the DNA TGTGCCAGCAGCGGAGGGGACGGTTCCTACGAGCAGTACTTC. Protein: CASSGGDGSYEQYF.

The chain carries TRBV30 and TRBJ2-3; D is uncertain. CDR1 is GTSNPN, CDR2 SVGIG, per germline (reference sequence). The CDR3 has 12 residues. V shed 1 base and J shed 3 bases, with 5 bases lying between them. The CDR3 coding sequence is TGTGCCTGGAGTGAGGCAACAGATACGCAGTATTTT. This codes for CAWSEATDTQYF.

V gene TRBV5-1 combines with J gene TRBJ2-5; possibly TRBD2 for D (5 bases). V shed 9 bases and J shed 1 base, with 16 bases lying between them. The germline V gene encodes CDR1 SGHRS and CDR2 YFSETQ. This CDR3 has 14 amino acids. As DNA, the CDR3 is TGCGCCACCACCCACGGACTCCTCCAAGAGACCCAGTACTTC. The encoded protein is CATTHGLLQETQYF.

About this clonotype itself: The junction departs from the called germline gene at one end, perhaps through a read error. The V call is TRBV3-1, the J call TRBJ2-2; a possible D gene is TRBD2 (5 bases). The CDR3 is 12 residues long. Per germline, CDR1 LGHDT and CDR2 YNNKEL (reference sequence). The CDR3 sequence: CASSQDTGELIF. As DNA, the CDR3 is TGTGCCAGCAGCCAAGATACCGGGGAGCTGATTTTT.

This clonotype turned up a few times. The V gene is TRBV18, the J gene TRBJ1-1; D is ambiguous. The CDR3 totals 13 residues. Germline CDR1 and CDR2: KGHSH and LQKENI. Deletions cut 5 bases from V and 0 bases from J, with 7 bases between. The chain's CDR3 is CASSTEMNTEAFF. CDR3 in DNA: TGTGCCAGCTCAACTGAGATGAACACTGAAGCTTTCTTT.

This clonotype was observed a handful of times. This chain's CDR3 is CSAPDGGVVLADTQYF. The CDR3 region has the DNA TGCAGTGCCCCAGACGGCGGGGTAGTCTTAGCAGATACGCAGTATTTT. This sequence joins TRBV20-1 and TRBJ2-3; perhaps TRBD2 as D (6 bases). Germline lookup yields CDR1 DFQATT and CDR2 SNEGSKA (reference sequence). The CDR3 totals 16 residues. V dropped 6 bases and J dropped 4 bases, with 23 bases sitting between them.

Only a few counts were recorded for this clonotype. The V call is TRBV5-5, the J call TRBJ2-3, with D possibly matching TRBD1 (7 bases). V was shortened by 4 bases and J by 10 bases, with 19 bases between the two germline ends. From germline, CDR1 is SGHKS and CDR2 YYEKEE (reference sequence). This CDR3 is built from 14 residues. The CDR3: CASSEEGAALPQYF. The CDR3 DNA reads TGTGCCAGCAGCGAGGAGGGGGCCGCTTTGCCGCAGTATTTT.

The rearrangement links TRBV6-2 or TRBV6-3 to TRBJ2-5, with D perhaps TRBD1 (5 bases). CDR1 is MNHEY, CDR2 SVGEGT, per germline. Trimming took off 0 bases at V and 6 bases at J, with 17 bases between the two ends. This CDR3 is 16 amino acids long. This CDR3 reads CASSYSNRKGEKTQYF. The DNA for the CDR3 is TGTGCCAGCAGTTACTCCAACAGGAAAGGAGAAAAGACCCAGTACTTC.

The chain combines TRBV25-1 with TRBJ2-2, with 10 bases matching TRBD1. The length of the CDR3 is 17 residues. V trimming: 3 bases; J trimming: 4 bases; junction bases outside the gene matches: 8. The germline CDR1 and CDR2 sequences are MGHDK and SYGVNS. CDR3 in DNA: TGTGCCAGCAGTGAGTGCCTGGGACAGGGGTGCACCGGGGAGCTGTTTTTT. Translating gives CASSECLGQGCTGELFF.

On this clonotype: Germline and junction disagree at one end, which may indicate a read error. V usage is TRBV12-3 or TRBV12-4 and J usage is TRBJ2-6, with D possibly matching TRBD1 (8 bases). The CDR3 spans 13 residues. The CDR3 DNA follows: TGTGCCAGTAATACAGGGGGGGACAACGTCCTGACTTTC. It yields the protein CASNTGGDNVLTF.

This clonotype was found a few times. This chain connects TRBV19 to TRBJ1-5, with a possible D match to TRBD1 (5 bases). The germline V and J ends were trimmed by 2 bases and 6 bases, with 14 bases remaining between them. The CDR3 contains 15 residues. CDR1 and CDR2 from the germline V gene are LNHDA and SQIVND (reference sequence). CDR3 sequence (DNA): TGTGCCAGTAGTATAACAGGAGGAGTGCCTCAGCCCCAGCATTTT. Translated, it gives CASSITGGVPQPQHF.

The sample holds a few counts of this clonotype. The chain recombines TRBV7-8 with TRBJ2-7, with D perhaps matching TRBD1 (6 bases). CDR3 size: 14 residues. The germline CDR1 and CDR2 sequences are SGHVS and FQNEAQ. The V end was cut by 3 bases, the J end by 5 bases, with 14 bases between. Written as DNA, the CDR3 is TGTGCCAGCAGCTTGGTTGGACAGCTCCACGAGCAGTACTTC. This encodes CASSLVGQLHEQYF.